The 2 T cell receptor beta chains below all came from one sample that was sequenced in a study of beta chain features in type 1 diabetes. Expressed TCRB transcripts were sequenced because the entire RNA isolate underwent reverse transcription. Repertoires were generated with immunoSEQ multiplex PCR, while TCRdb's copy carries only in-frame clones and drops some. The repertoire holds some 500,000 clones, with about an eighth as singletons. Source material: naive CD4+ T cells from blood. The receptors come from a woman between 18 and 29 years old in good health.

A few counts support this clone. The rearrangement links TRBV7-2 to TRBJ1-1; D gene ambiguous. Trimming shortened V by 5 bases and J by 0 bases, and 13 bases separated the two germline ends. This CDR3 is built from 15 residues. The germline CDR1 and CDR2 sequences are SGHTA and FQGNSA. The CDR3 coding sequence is TGTGCCAGCAGCCGATACCCCGGGGTGAACACTGAAGCTTTCTTT. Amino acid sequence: CASSRYPGVNTEAFF.

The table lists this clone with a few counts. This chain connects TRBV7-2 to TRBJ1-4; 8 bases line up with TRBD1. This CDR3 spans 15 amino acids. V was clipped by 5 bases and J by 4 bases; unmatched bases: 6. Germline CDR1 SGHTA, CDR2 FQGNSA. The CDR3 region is CASSLRGLYNEKLFF. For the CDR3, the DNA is TGTGCCAGCAGCCTCAGGGGGCTGTATAATGAAAAACTGTTTTTT.